The present entry profiles one TCR beta chain with its context. Clones were read by immunoSEQ multiplex PCR, and TCRdb kept only the in-frame ones, dropping some. The sample gives about 67,000 clones, around 83% of which show up once; approximately 4.5% is in the top ten. The sample comes from a study of a mutant IDH1 vaccine in newly diagnosed glioma. The time point: baseline, week 1 (first vaccination visit). Stated treatment: pre-vaccination baseline after standard-of-care therapy. The CDR3 consists of 16 residues. Trimming at V came to 1 base and at J to 6 bases, leaving 8 bases not matched to a gene. The germline gives CDR1 SGHRS, CDR2 YFSETQ.

V usage is TRBV5-1 and J usage is TRBJ1-2; 11 bases fit TRBD1. The sequence was obtained from a woman aged 18 to 35 with glioma. Some clones in this sample may be carry-over from other donors' samples. The sequences come from peripheral blood mononuclear cells (PBMCs), collected from a glioma patient treated with radiotherapy, temozolomide or both. The CDR3 spells CASSLSGQGAWHGYTF. DNA of the CDR3: TGCGCCAGCAGCTTGAGCGGACAGGGGGCTTGGCATGGCTACACCTTC.